These T cell receptor beta chains were read from a single sample in a study of blood T cell repertoires in COVID-19. Clones were read by immunoSEQ multiplex PCR, and TCRdb kept only the in-frame ones, dropping some. The profile shows a few hundred thousand clones, about 80% of them singletons. Sequenced sample: peripheral blood. These receptors all stem from a human donor in a cohort sampled during active COVID-19. Each CDR3 is given with its conserved first and last residue. The D gene is left open where the match is weak. Size tells how often a clone was seen (once, few, many) or the class of an expanded clone, and some rows leave it out.

-	TRBV28	-	TRBJ2-7	CASSLRPGSYEQYF	TGTGCCAGCAGTTTAAGACCGGGTTCCTACGAGCAGTACTTC
-	TRBV28	-	TRBJ2-6	CASSSWTPTGSSGANVLTF	TGTGCCAGCAGTTCTTGGACGCCTACGGGGAGCTCTGGGGCCAACGTCCTGACTTTC
few	TRBV6-5	-	TRBJ1-1	CASSWDRGTEAFF	TGTGCCAGCAGTTGGGATCGGGGAACTGAAGCTTTCTTT
-	TRBV11-2	-	TRBJ1-1	CASSSSGVYTEAFF	TGTGCCAGCAGCTCTTCAGGGGTGTACACTGAAGCTTTCTTT
-	TRBV28	-	TRBJ1-3	CASSSRGGAGNTIYF	TGTGCCAGCAGTTCGCGGGGAGGGGCCGGAAACACCATATATTTT
-	TRBV7-2	-	TRBJ2-3	CASSLVASTDTQYF	TGTGCCAGCAGCTTAGTAGCCAGCACAGATACGCAGTATTTT
-	TRBV29-1	TRBD2	TRBJ2-3	CSVEDLLAGGPSDTQYF	TGCAGCGTTGAAGATCTACTAGCGGGAGGGCCATCCGATACGCAGTATTTT
-	TRBV28	TRBD1	TRBJ1-1	CASSSTGLSTEAFF	TGTGCCAGCAGTTCGACAGGGTTGAGCACTGAAGCTTTCTTT
-	TRBV27	-	TRBJ2-1	CASSSPEGRGHNEQFF	TGTGCCAGCAGTTCCCCGGAGGGGCGGGGGCATAATGAGCAGTTCTTC
-	TRBV15	-	TRBJ2-6	CATSRATSSGANVLTF	TGTGCCACCAGCAGAGCCACGAGCTCTGGGGCCAACGTCCTGACTTTC
-	TRBV6-5	-	TRBJ1-2	CASSSTGRDGYTF	TGTGCCAGCAGTTCGACAGGTCGGGATGGCTACACCTTC
-	TRBV11-2	-	TRBJ2-2	CASSGLTGSRELFF	TGTGCCAGCAGCGGATTAACGGGGAGTCGGGAGCTGTTTTTT
-	TRBV7-2	TRBD2	TRBJ2-3	CASSLAPSGGAGTQYF	TGTGCCAGCAGCTTAGCACCTAGCGGGGGGGCGGGTACGCAGTATTTT
-	TRBV28	-	TRBJ2-6	CASTPAAGAGANVLTF	TGTGCCAGCACCCCCGCCGCAGGGGCCGGGGCCAACGTCCTGACTTTC
-	TRBV7-2	TRBD2	TRBJ2-7	CASSLGLADAYEQYF	TGTGCCAGCAGCTTAGGCCTAGCGGACGCCTACGAGCAGTACTTC
-	TRBV7-7	-	TRBJ2-3	CASSLSAGTDTQYF	TGTGCTAGCAGCTTATCAGCGGGCACAGATACGCAGTATTTT
few	TRBV28	-	TRBJ1-2	CASSAQYYGYTF	TGTGCCAGCAGTGCCCAGTACTATGGCTACACCTTC
-	TRBV7-2	TRBD2	TRBJ2-3	CASSLPERGRHTQYF	TGTGCCAGCAGCTTGCCAGAGCGGGGACGGCATACGCAGTATTTT
-	TRBV18	TRBD2	TRBJ2-7	CASSPKEGVSGDLEQYF	TGTGCCAGCTCCCCCAAGGAGGGCGTTAGCGGGGACCTCGAACAGTACTTC
-	TRBV3-1/TRBV3-2	TRBD2	TRBJ2-1	CASSQEVPGLAGTKSYNEQFF	TGTGCCAGCAGCCAAGAAGTACCGGGACTAGCGGGAACTAAGTCCTACAATGAGCAGTTCTTC
-	TRBV6-4	-	TRBJ1-2	CASSPYDEGDANYGYTF	TGTGCCAGCAGCCCTTATGACGAGGGGGATGCTAACTATGGCTACACCTTC
-	TRBV7-9	-	TRBJ2-3	CASSARPGFGTDTQYF	TGTGCCAGCAGCGCACGCCCGGGGTTCGGGACAGATACGCAGTATTTT
-	TRBV14	TRBD1	TRBJ2-7	CASSRDRVNYEQYF	TGTGCCAGCAGCCGGGACAGGGTTAACTACGAGCAGTACTTC
-	TRBV25-1	-	TRBJ1-1	CASSRYDRHEQAFF	TGTGCCAGCAGCAGGTACGACAGACACGAACAAGCTTTCTTT
-	TRBV5-1	TRBD2	TRBJ2-5	CASSGLLAGAQETQYF	TGCGCCAGCAGCGGATTACTAGCGGGGGCCCAAGAGACCCAGTACTTC
-	TRBV28	-	TRBJ2-5	CASNGGLAVQETQYF	TGTGCCAGCAACGGAGGCCTAGCCGTACAAGAGACCCAGTACTTC
-	TRBV27	TRBD2	TRBJ2-2	CASSFIAGAGELFF	TGTGCCAGCAGTTTCATAGCGGGAGCCGGGGAGCTGTTTTTT
-	TRBV13	-	TRBJ1-4	CASSLRRTNEKLFF	TGTGCCAGCAGCTTGAGGCGAACTAATGAAAAACTGTTTTTT
-	TRBV28	TRBD1	TRBJ1-2	CASMTGTVNYGYTF	TGTGCCAGCATGACCGGGACAGTTAACTATGGCTACACCTTC
few	TRBV10-3	TRBD1	TRBJ1-1	CAISDSGQLNTEAFF	TGTGCCATCAGTGACTCGGGACAGTTGAACACTGAAGCTTTCTTT
-	TRBV6-6	-	TRBJ1-1	CASSYTGTNTEAFF	TGTGCCAGCAGTTACACAGGAACGAACACTGAAGCTTTCTTT
-	TRBV6-5	TRBD1	TRBJ1-2	CASSLGQGRGYTF	TGTGCCAGCAGCCTTGGACAGGGACGTGGCTACACCTTC
-	TRBV19	TRBD2	TRBJ2-4	CASIGIAGGENIQYF	TGTGCCAGTATCGGAATAGCGGGAGGTGAAAACATTCAGTACTTC
-	TRBV6-1	-	TRBJ2-7	CASSSHEQYF	TGTGCCAGCAGTTCTCACGAGCAGTACTTC
-	TRBV15	-	TRBJ2-1	CATSRGGGVYNEQFF	TGTGCCACCAGCAGAGGAGGGGGGGTCTACAATGAGCAGTTCTTC
-	TRBV19	-	TRBJ1-6	CASSWRTTYNSPLHF	TGTGCCAGTAGTTGGCGGACTACCTATAATTCACCCCTCCACTTT
-	TRBV28	-	TRBJ1-1	CASKEQGTTEAFF	TGTGCCAGCAAAGAGCAGGGGACCACTGAAGCTTTCTTT
-	TRBV28	TRBD1	TRBJ2-7	CASSSDRQQYF	TGTGCCAGCAGCTCGGACAGGCAGCAGTACTTC
-	TRBV6-2/TRBV6-3	TRBD1	TRBJ1-1	CASSTSTGGYTEAFF	TGTGCCAGCAGTACATCAACAGGGGGCTACACTGAAGCTTTCTTT
few	TRBV27	-	TRBJ1-6	CASSFREGRSPLHF	TGTGCCAGCAGTTTCCGGGAGGGTAGGTCACCCCTCCACTTT
many	TRBV29-1	-	TRBJ1-1	CSVVVVPEAFF	TGCAGCGTTGTAGTAGTCCCTGAAGCTTTCTTT
few	TRBV6-6	-	TRBJ1-6	CASNSNYNSPLHF	TGTGCCAGCAACAGTAATTATAATTCACCCCTCCACTTT
-	TRBV3-1/TRBV3-2	-	TRBJ1-2	CASSQGLNRALKYGYTF	TGTGCCAGCAGCCAAGGGCTGAACAGGGCCTTAAAATATGGCTACACCTTC
-	TRBV19	TRBD2	TRBJ2-4	CASSLRGSGGVLAKNIQYF	TGTGCCAGTAGTCTACGCGGTAGCGGGGGCGTGCTAGCCAAAAACATTCAGTACTTC
-	TRBV6-5	TRBD2	TRBJ2-1	CASSSLAGGREQFF	TGTGCCAGCAGTTCGCTAGCGGGGGGGCGAGAGCAGTTCTTC
-	TRBV15	TRBD2	TRBJ2-3	CATSSFWEGSTDTQYF	TGTGCCACCAGCAGTTTCTGGGAGGGTAGCACAGATACGCAGTATTTT
-	TRBV5-1	TRBD2	TRBJ2-6	CASSRSTSGSLRSGANVLTF	TGCGCCAGCAGCCGATCGACTAGCGGGAGTCTGCGGTCGGGGGCCAACGTCCTGACTTTC
-	TRBV5-4	-	TRBJ1-3	CASSLTTSSGNTIYF	TGTGCCAGCAGCCTTACAACTAGCTCTGGAAACACCATATATTTT
-	TRBV5-6	TRBD2	TRBJ2-7	CASSLGLAGEYEQYF	TGTGCCAGCAGCTTGGGACTAGCGGGGGAATACGAGCAGTACTTC
-	TRBV19	-	TRBJ2-1	CASSLSAGLSYNEQFF	TGTGCCAGTAGTCTAAGCGCGGGACTCTCCTACAATGAGCAGTTCTTC
-	TRBV3-1/TRBV3-2	-	TRBJ1-4	CASSRLPAGEKLFF	TGTGCCAGCAGCCGCCTCCCCGCGGGTGAAAAACTGTTTTTT
-	TRBV6-5	-	TRBJ1-1	CASTTDRANTEAFF	TGTGCCAGCACCACAGACAGAGCTAACACTGAAGCTTTCTTT
-	TRBV5-6	TRBD1	TRBJ2-7	CASSFGQGYYEQYF	TGTGCCAGCAGCTTTGGACAGGGGTACTACGAGCAGTACTTC
-	TRBV6-5	TRBD1	TRBJ2-7	CASRNRGRGGYEQYF	TGTGCCAGCAGGAACAGGGGGCGAGGGGGGTACGAGCAGTACTTC
few	TRBV4-1	TRBD2	TRBJ2-1	CASSQARTQRGDLYEQFF	TGCGCCAGCAGCCAAGCCCGAACCCAACGGGGGGACCTGTACGAGCAGTTCTTC
-	TRBV6-5	TRBD1	TRBJ1-3	CASHRGGSGNTIYF	TGTGCCAGCCACAGGGGGGGTTCTGGAAACACCATATATTTT
-	TRBV6-5	TRBD1	TRBJ1-5	CATHTGDYNQPQHF	TGTGCCACGCATACAGGGGATTACAATCAGCCCCAGCATTTT
-	TRBV20-1	TRBD2	TRBJ2-5	CSASNERGVSSSRYQETQYF	TGCAGTGCTAGTAATGAGCGGGGGGTCTCCTCCTCCCGGTACCAAGAGACCCAGTACTTC
-	TRBV6-5	-	TRBJ1-3	CASSLSSGNTIYF	TGTGCCAGCAGTCTAAGCTCTGGAAACACCATATATTTT
-	TRBV9	-	TRBJ1-6	CASSGRGRDNSPLHF	TGTGCCAGCTCTGGGCGAGGCAGGGATAATTCACCCCTCCACTTT